This entry lists 13 T cell receptor beta chains sequenced from one sample in a study of T cells in Graves' hyperthyroidism and ophthalmopathy. Amplification yielded TCR beta CDR3 regions, with RNA transcripts as the source. RT-PCR in the first round (using the HTBI primer set) targeted the TCR CDR3. TCRdb itself ran the multiplex PCR reads through MiXCR, one entry per CDR3 protein. In the table there are 350,000 to 450,000 distinct CDR3 sequences, 11% to 15% of which are singletons. The sequenced sample consisted of blood. Receptor source: a woman aged 55-70 years with Graves' hyperthyroidism.

The chain joins TRBV20-1 to TRBJ2-3; D is possibly TRBD1 (6 bases). The V end lost 6 bases, the J end lost 2 bases, and 18 bases lay between the germline ends. In germline, CDR1 is DFQATT, CDR2 SNEGSKA (reference sequence). This CDR3 is built from 15 residues. The CDR3 coding sequence is TGCAGTGCCATCCAGGGGTCGAGGGACACAGATACGCAGTATTTT. This gives the protein CSAIQGSRDTDTQYF.

This clonotype was seen repeatedly, ten times or more. The genes are TRBV5-1 and TRBJ2-2; D is undetermined. The ends were cut back, 3 bases at V and 5 bases at J, with 2 bases in the middle. Germline assignment: CDR1 SGHRS and CDR2 YFSETQ. The CDR3 has 11 residues. The CDR3 DNA follows: TGCGCCAGCAGCTGGACCGGGGAGCTGTTTTTT. This codes for CASSWTGELFF.

The V gene is TRBV20-1, the J gene TRBJ1-1; maybe TRBD1 (6 bases). Deletions cut 5 bases from V and 2 bases from J, with 15 bases between. Germline V gene sequence: CDR1 DFQATT, CDR2 SNEGSKA (reference sequence). CDR3 length equals 14 residues. DNA of the CDR3: TGCAGTGCTCTCGGGGCAGGGGCAAACACTGAAGCTTTCTTT. Translated, it gives CSALGAGANTEAFF.

For this clonotype: At one boundary the junction diverges from the germline segment, which might be a read error. The CDR3 coding sequence is TGTGCCAGCAGCCTGTATTCCGTTCGCGAGCAGTTCTTC. As protein: CASSLYSVREQFF. The rearrangement joins TRBV4-1 to TRBJ2-1; D is unresolved. CDR1 is MGHRA, CDR2 YSYEKL, per germline. CDR3 length: 13 residues.

This clonotype was seen a handful of times. This chain's CDR3 is CASSSYRSETQYF. DNA of the CDR3: TGTGCCAGCAGCTCCTACCGGTCGGAGACCCAGTACTTC. The rearrangement joins TRBV7-2 to TRBJ2-5; D remains ambiguous. Trimming took 4 bases from V and 5 from J, leaving 11 bases between them. Germline assignment: CDR1 SGHTA and CDR2 FQGNSA. CDR3 length equals 13 residues. Together with reference TRBV7-2 and TRBJ2-5, the CDR3 gives the full variable domain: GAGVSQSPSNKVTEKGKDVELRCDPISGHTALYWYRQSLGQGLEFLIYFQGNSAPDKSGLPSDRFSAERTGGSVSTLTIQRTQQEDSAVYLCASSSYRSETQYFGPGTRLLVL.

This clonotype was counted only a few times. The genes are TRBV19 and TRBJ1-3; 10 bases align to TRBD1. V shed 8 bases and J 9 bases; nucleotides not matched to a gene: 10. The CDR3 totals 14 residues. In germline, CDR1 is LNHDA, CDR2 SQIVND (reference sequence). The CDR3 DNA is TGTGCCAGTTGTCTCCGGGACAGGGGAGGCACCATATATTTT. This gives the protein CASCLRDRGGTIYF. The complete variable domain, with remaining parts taken from reference TRBV19 and TRBJ1-3, reads DGGITQSPKYLFRKEGQNVTLSCEQNLNHDAMYWYRQDPGQGLRLIYYSQIVNDFQKGDIAEGYSVSREKKESFPLTVTSAQKNPTAFYLCASCLRDRGGTIYFGEGSWLTVV.

The V call is TRBV13, the J call TRBJ2-1; D is tentatively TRBD1 or TRBD2 (6 bases each). CDR3 size: 16 residues. V shed 0 bases and J shed 1 base, with 10 bases lying between them. The germline V gene has CDR1 PRHDT and CDR2 FYEKMQ (reference sequence). CDR3 sequence: CASSLGGGESYNEQFF. DNA for the CDR3: TGTGCCAGCAGCTTAGGCGGGGGCGAATCCTACAATGAGCAGTTCTTC.

This clonotype occurred a few times. This chain connects TRBV10-1 to TRBJ2-1; D might be TRBD1 (6 bases). Trimming stripped 3 bases from V and 10 bases from J, with 16 bases between. This CDR3 contains 14 residues. Germline V CDR1 and CDR2: WNHNN, SYGVQD (reference sequence). CDR3 DNA sequence: TGCGCCAGCAGTGACGGGACACGTTGGGGGGAGCAGTTCTTC. This gives the protein CASSDGTRWGEQFF.

This clonotype was found many times. V is TRBV20-1 and J is TRBJ1-2; 7 nucleotides align to TRBD1. V lost 3 bases and J lost 0; bases outside the gene matches: 7. Germline V CDR1 and CDR2: DFQATT, SNEGSKA (reference sequence). The CDR3 is 15 amino acids. The CDR3 DNA reads TGCAGTGCTAGTAATCCGGGACAGTCTAACTATGGCTACACCTTC. This sequence encodes CSASNPGQSNYGYTF.

The chain links TRBV28 to TRBJ2-1; the D is unclear. Trimming took 2 bases from V and 2 from J, leaving 10 bases between them. From germline, CDR1 is MDHEN and CDR2 SYDVKM. The CDR3 consists of 15 residues. CDR3 DNA sequence: TGTGCCAGCAGTTTAGATGGCGGTACCTACAATGAGCAGTTCTTC. Translated: CASSLDGGTYNEQFF.

There are many counts of this clonotype. This chain joins TRBV10-3 and TRBJ2-7; D is uncertain. V gave up 0 bases and J gave up 7 bases, with 4 bases separating them. The germline V gene encodes CDR1 ENHRY and CDR2 SYGVKD. This CDR3 region has 11 residues. The DNA of the CDR3 is TGTGCCATCAGTGAGTCGGGGGAGCAGTACTTC. Translating gives CAISESGEQYF.

The sample holds many counts of this clonotype. This chain connects TRBV27 to TRBJ1-2; D remains ambiguous. Germline CDR1 reads MNHEY; CDR2 reads SMNVEV (reference sequence). Trimming removed 8 bases from V and 0 bases from J, with 4 bases in between. The CDR3 is 11 amino acids. CDR3 sequence reads: CASGTNYGYTF. CDR3 nucleotide sequence: TGTGCCAGCGGGACTAACTATGGCTACACCTTC.

This clonotype was observed a few times. The chain has TRBV20-1 and TRBJ1-1; 9 positions agree with TRBD1. Germline CDR1 reads DFQATT; CDR2 reads SNEGSKA (reference sequence). V was clipped by 1 base and J by 7 bases; unmatched bases: 10. CDR3 length equals 15 residues. The CDR3 nucleotides read TGCAGTGCTAGAGGAACAGGGGGCCTTGGGGTTGAAGCTTTCTTT. It yields the protein CSARGTGGLGVEAFF.